This is a list of T cell receptor beta chains from one sample in a study of shared clonotypes between healthy human individuals. Generated by immunoSEQ multiplex PCR, the TCRdb table keeps only in-frame clones and is missing some. The data show around 2,000,000 clones, about 92% seen once. The sequenced sample was naive CD8+ T cells from PBMCs. Receptors originate from a young man in good health. Some clones in this sample may be carry-over from other donors' samples. Each CDR3 is given with its conserved first and last residue. D genes are given only for firm matches.

TRBV9,TRBJ2-2,.,CASSATDTGELFF,TGTGCCAGCAGCGCCACAGACACCGGGGAGCTGTTTTTT
TRBV7-8,TRBJ2-7,TRBD2,CASSPRLADSYEQYF,TGTGCCAGCAGCCCCCGACTAGCGGACTCCTACGAGCAGTACTTC
TRBV28,TRBJ1-5,.,CASSLWDSRQPQHF,TGTGCCAGCAGTTTATGGGACAGCCGGCAGCCCCAGCATTTT
TRBV5-1,TRBJ2-3,.,CASSSRWRDLADTQYF,TGCGCCAGCAGCTCCCGTTGGAGGGACTTAGCAGATACGCAGTATTTT
TRBV11-2,TRBJ2-7,.,CASSLNFSDEQYF,TGTGCCAGCAGCTTAAATTTCTCGGACGAGCAGTACTTC
TRBV19,TRBJ1-1,.,CASSIDPYTEAFF,TGTGCCAGTAGTATTGACCCATACACTGAAGCTTTCTTT
TRBV13,TRBJ2-5,TRBD1,CASSLGDRVGETQYF,TGTGCCAGCAGCTTAGGGGACAGGGTCGGGGAGACCCAGTACTTC
TRBV28,TRBJ1-1,.,CASSPGEGTEAFF,TGTGCCAGCAGTCCAGGGGAAGGCACTGAAGCTTTCTTT
TRBV5-5,TRBJ2-7,.,CASSLGLVREQYF,TGTGCCAGCAGCTTGGGCTTAGTGAGAGAGCAGTACTTC
TRBV28,TRBJ1-5,.,CASSLVTGRWGALSNQPQHF,TGTGCCAGCAGTTTAGTCACCGGCCGGTGGGGGGCCTTAAGCAATCAGCCCCAGCATTTT
TRBV28,TRBJ2-1,TRBD1,CASSQYRGAADEQFF,TGTGCCAGCAGCCAATACAGGGGCGCGGCAGATGAGCAGTTCTTC
TRBV29-1,TRBJ2-1,TRBD2,CSVEAPGLAGGVAYNEQFF,TGCAGCGTTGAAGCCCCGGGACTAGCGGGAGGGGTTGCCTACAATGAGCAGTTCTTC
TRBV5-1,TRBJ2-7,.,CASSLAGTNSYEQYF,TGCGCCAGCAGCTTGGCCGGGACAAATTCCTACGAGCAGTACTTC
TRBV27,TRBJ1-1,TRBD1,CASSSGTRGPGSTEAFF,TGTGCCAGCAGTTCAGGGACGAGGGGGCCCGGGAGCACTGAAGCTTTCTTT
TRBV19,TRBJ1-5,TRBD1,CASSIDREGDQPQHF,TGTGCCAGTAGTATTGACAGGGAGGGAGATCAGCCCCAGCATTTT
TRBV2,TRBJ2-1,.,CASGLGRPNEQFF,TGTGCCAGCGGTCTGGGCAGGCCCAATGAGCAGTTCTTC
TRBV9,TRBJ2-2,.,CASSVGDKGGTGELFF,TGTGCCAGCAGCGTAGGGGATAAAGGTGGCACCGGGGAGCTGTTTTTT
TRBV29-1,TRBJ2-7,.,CSGRGAGNYEQYF,TGCAGCGGCCGGGGGGCGGGGAACTACGAGCAGTACTTC